This T cell receptor (beta chain) came from a study of blood T cells in healthy people across ages. The study's findings and limits: The study found more naive CD4+ cells and higher diversity in long-lived than aged donors.

Turning to this clonotype: What it binds is not known.

Trimming pared 5 bases from V and 1 base from J, leaving 17 bases between. The CDR3 sequence is 16 residues long. Germline-derived CDR1 and CDR2 are SGHTA and FQGNSA. Using a J-beta primer mix together with a sample-barcoded 5' primer, a second PCR was run for about 6 to 12 cycles. In TCRdb, the 5' RACE reads were re-called with MiXCR into one record per CDR3 protein. This table holds about a million distinct CDR3 sequences, approximately 49% found once. The chain uses TRBV7-2 and TRBJ1-1, with D possibly being TRBD1 (6 bases). The source of this sequence is a man aged 30 to 45 in good health. The sequenced sample was blood. For the CDR3, the DNA is TGTGCCAGCAGCCCACCCAGGGGTGGGAGGAACACTGAAGCTTTCTTT. This encodes CASSPPRGGRNTEAFF.